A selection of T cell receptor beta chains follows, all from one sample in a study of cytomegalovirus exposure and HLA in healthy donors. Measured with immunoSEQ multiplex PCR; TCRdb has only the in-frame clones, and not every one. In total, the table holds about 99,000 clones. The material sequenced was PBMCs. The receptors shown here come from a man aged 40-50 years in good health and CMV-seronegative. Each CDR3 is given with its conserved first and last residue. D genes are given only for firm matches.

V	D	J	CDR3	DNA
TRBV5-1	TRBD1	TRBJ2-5	CASSSGQGRQETQYF	TGCGCCAGCAGCTCGGGACAGGGGCGGCAAGAGACCCAGTACTTC
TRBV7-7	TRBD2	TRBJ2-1	CASSLGGGAGDEQFF	TGTGCCAGCAGCTTAGGAGGCGGGGCGGGGGATGAGCAGTTCTTC
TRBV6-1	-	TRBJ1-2	CASQDSVYGYTF	TGTGCCAGCCAGGACAGCGTCTATGGCTACACCTTC
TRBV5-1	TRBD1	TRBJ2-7	CASSPDGTAPYEQYF	TGCGCCAGCAGCCCCGACGGGACAGCACCCTACGAGCAGTACTTC
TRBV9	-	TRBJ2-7	CASSVGGGAYEQYF	TGTGCCAGCAGCGTAGGGGGCGGTGCCTACGAGCAGTACTTC
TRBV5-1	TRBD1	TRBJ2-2	CASSLGQGAIGELFF	TGCGCCAGCAGCCTGGGACAGGGGGCGATCGGGGAGCTGTTTTTT
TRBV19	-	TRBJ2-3	CASSIGTQIGTDTQYF	TGTGCCAGTAGTATAGGTACACAGATCGGCACAGATACGCAGTATTTT
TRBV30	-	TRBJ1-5	CAWAGGRNQPQHF	TGTGCCTGGGCGGGAGGGAGGAATCAGCCCCAGCATTTT
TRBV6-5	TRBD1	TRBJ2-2	CASSYQTGGTGELFF	TGTGCCAGCAGTTACCAGACAGGGGGGACCGGGGAGCTGTTTTTT
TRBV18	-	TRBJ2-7	CASSPDSSYEQYF	TGTGCCAGCTCGCCAGACAGTTCCTACGAGCAGTACTTC
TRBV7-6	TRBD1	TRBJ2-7	CASSHRQGADEQYF	TGTGCCAGCAGCCATAGACAGGGGGCTGACGAGCAGTACTTC
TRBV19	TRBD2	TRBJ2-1	CASNKAVAGGRYEQFF	TGTGCCAGTAACAAAGCCGTGGCGGGGGGGCGATATGAGCAGTTCTTC
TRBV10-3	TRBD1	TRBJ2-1	CAISGGQGDEQFF	TGTGCCATCAGCGGAGGACAGGGCGATGAGCAGTTCTTC
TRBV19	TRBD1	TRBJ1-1	CASRPLGQGAEAFF	TGTGCCAGTAGACCACTGGGACAGGGTGCAGAAGCTTTCTTT
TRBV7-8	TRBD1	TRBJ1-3	CASSFDRGRENTIYF	TGTGCCAGCAGTTTTGACAGGGGCCGGGAAAACACCATATATTTT
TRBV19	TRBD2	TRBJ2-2	CASSIVRLADTGELFF	TGTGCCAGTAGTATAGTACGGCTAGCGGACACCGGGGAGCTGTTTTTT
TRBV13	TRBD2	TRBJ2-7	CASSLLHHQTSDYEQYF	TGTGCCAGCAGCTTATTACACCACCAGACTAGCGACTACGAGCAGTACTTC
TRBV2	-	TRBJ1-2	CASSGWAGEGRYTF	TGTGCCAGCAGTGGGTGGGCAGGGGAGGGTCGCTACACCTTC
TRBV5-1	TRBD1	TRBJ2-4	CASSLGDRGKNIQYF	TGCGCCAGCAGCTTGGGAGACAGGGGAAAAAACATTCAGTACTTC
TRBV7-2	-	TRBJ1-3	CATGASSGNTIYF	TGTGCCACAGGGGCCTCCTCTGGAAACACCATATATTTT
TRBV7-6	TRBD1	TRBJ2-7	CASSPLQGVPYEQYF	TGTGCCAGCAGCCCCCTCCAGGGGGTTCCCTACGAGCAGTACTTC
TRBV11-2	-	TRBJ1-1	CASGPMATASTEAFF	TGTGCCAGCGGCCCTATGGCGACAGCTTCCACTGAAGCTTTCTTT
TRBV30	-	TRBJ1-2	CAWSVNSYGYTF	TGTGCCTGGAGTGTAAACAGCTATGGCTACACCTTC
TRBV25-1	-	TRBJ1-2	CASSDPSGNVNYGYTF	TGTGCCAGCAGTGACCCGTCAGGGAATGTTAACTATGGCTACACCTTC
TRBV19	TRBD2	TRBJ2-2	CASSSPYTSGRAYSTGELFF	TGTGCCAGTAGTTCCCCCTATACTAGCGGGAGGGCCTATAGCACCGGGGAGCTGTTTTTT
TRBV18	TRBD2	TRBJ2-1	CASSPPSLADNEQFF	TGTGCCAGCTCACCACCGTCACTAGCGGACAATGAGCAGTTCTTC
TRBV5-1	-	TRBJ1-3	CASSFGAGIGGNTIYF	TGCGCCAGCAGCTTTGGGGCAGGGATCGGGGGAAACACCATATATTTT
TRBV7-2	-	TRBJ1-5	CASSDRTGHQPQHF	TGTGCCAGCAGCGACAGGACTGGGCATCAGCCCCAGCATTTT
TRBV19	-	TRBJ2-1	CASKKGGGTYNEQFF	TGTGCCAGTAAGAAAGGGGGGGGAACCTACAATGAGCAGTTCTTC
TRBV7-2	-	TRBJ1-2	CASSTRAGNDGYTF	TGTGCCAGCAGCACCAGAGCGGGTAATGATGGCTACACCTTC
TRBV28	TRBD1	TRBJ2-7	CASRDRGVEEQYF	TGTGCCAGCAGGGACAGGGGGGTCGAGGAGCAGTACTTC
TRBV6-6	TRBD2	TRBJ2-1	CASQTSGSPREQFF	TGTGCCAGCCAGACTAGCGGGAGCCCTAGGGAGCAGTTCTTC
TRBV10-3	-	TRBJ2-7	CAISHPNGDEQYF	TGTGCCATCAGCCACCCGAACGGGGACGAGCAGTACTTC
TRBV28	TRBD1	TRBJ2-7	CASPPAGQGLHEQYF	TGTGCCAGCCCTCCTGCGGGACAGGGTCTCCACGAGCAGTACTTC
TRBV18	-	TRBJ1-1	CASSRQAEAFF	TGTGCCAGCTCACGACAGGCTGAAGCTTTCTTT
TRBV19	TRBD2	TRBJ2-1	CASSFRTGTSGRIYNEQFF	TGTGCCAGTAGTTTCCGAACCGGGACTAGCGGGAGGATCTACAATGAGCAGTTCTTC
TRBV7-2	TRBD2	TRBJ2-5	CASSLRLAGGLGYPETQYF	TGTGCCAGCAGCTTACGGCTAGCGGGGGGGCTCGGCTACCCAGAGACCCAGTACTTC
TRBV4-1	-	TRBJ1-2	CASSQVQQPNSYTF	TGCGCCAGCAGCCAAGTACAACAGCCCAATAGCTACACCTTC
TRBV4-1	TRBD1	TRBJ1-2	CASSQHRDRTGYTF	TGCGCCAGCAGCCAACACCGGGACAGAACTGGCTACACCTTC
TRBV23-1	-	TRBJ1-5	CASKTSPQHF	TGCGCCAGCAAAACTTCGCCCCAGCATTTT
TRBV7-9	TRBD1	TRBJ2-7	CASSSTGNEQYF	TGTGCCAGCAGCTCGACAGGGAACGAGCAGTACTTC
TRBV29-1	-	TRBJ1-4	CSAVPGGYNEKLFF	TGCAGCGCCGTCCCGGGGGGGTACAATGAAAAACTGTTTTTT
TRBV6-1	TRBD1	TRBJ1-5	CASGQGNQPQHF	TGTGCCAGCGGACAGGGTAATCAGCCCCAGCATTTT
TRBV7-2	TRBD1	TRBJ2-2	CASRSTGASRAGELFF	TGTGCCAGCAGGTCTACAGGGGCGAGCAGGGCCGGGGAGCTGTTTTTT
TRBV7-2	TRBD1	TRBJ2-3	CASSRTGVSTDTQYF	TGTGCCAGCAGCCGGACAGGGGTTAGCACAGATACGCAGTATTTT
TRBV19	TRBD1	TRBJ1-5	CASSRDRGRQPQHF	TGTGCCAGTAGTCGGGACAGGGGGAGACAGCCCCAGCATTTT
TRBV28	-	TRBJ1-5	CASSLIGSANQPQHF	TGTGCCAGCAGTTTAATCGGGTCGGCCAATCAGCCCCAGCATTTT
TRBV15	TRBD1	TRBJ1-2	CATSSGGWGQGGYTF	TGTGCCACCAGCAGTGGGGGTTGGGGACAGGGAGGCTACACCTTC
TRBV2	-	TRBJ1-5	CASRVTGPSNQPQHF	TGTGCCAGCAGAGTTACAGGGCCGAGCAATCAGCCCCAGCATTTT
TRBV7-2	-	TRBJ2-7	CASSFREYFYEQYF	TGTGCCAGCAGCTTTCGAGAATATTTCTACGAGCAGTACTTC
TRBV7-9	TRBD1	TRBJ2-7	CASSQGTGFLYEQYF	TGTGCCAGCAGCCAAGGGACAGGGTTCTTGTACGAGCAGTACTTC
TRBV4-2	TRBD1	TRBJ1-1	CASSHTRGVLNTEAFF	TGTGCCAGCAGCCATACCAGGGGGGTTTTAAACACTGAAGCTTTCTTT
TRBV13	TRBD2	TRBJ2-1	CASSLAGLAGYNEQFF	TGTGCCAGCAGCTTAGCGGGACTAGCGGGATACAATGAGCAGTTCTTC
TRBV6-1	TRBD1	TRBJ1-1	CASSVAGTGGGGTEAFF	TGTGCCAGCAGTGTGGCCGGGACAGGGGGCGGAGGAACTGAAGCTTTCTTT
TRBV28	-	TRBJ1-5	CASMEGLGNQPQHF	TGTGCCAGCATGGAGGGGCTAGGCAATCAGCCCCAGCATTTT